Listed below are T cell receptor beta chains from one sample, sequenced in a study of T cells in Graves' hyperthyroidism and ophthalmopathy. One entry per CDR3 protein, called by TCRdb with MiXCR from the multiplex PCR reads. The sample records roughly 520,000 distinct CDR3 sequences, approximately 25% being singletons. Material for sequencing was blood. The receptors here all came from a woman aged 25 to 39 with Graves' ophthalmopathy. CDR3s include the opening cysteine and the closing phenylalanine or tryptophan. D genes are given only for firm matches. The size entry is marked missing in some rows and otherwise reads once, few, many or a size class.

V	D	size	J	DNA	CDR3
TRBV28	TRBD1	NA	TRBJ2-7	TGTGCCAGCAGTCGGACAGGGTTTGGCGAGCAGTACTTC	CASSRTGFGEQYF
TRBV28	NA	many	TRBJ2-7	TGTGCCAGCATGCGGAGGGGGTCTAAGTACGAGCAGTACTTC	CASMRRGSKYEQYF
TRBV20-1	TRBD2	many	TRBJ2-5	TGCAGTGCCCTCACTAGCGGTCAAGAGACCCAGTACTTC	CSALTSGQETQYF
TRBV28	TRBD1	many	TRBJ2-5	TGTGCCAGCAGTTTTCTATTCGGGACCTCTGGACAGGGGCTTGAGAAGGAGACCCAGTACTTC	CASSFLFGTSGQGLEKETQYF
TRBV28	TRBD2	NA	TRBJ2-2	TGTGCCAGCAGCACGACTAGCGGGGGACCAAACACCGGGGAGCTGTTTTTT	CASSTTSGGPNTGELFF
TRBV24-1	NA	many	TRBJ2-5	TGTGCCACCAGTGATTCATCGACACTGGGGGAGACCCAGTACTTC	CATSDSSTLGETQYF
TRBV6-5	TRBD1	many	TRBJ2-7	TGTGCCAGCAGTTACACTGGGACAGGGGGGATCGAGCAGTACTTC	CASSYTGTGGIEQYF
TRBV6-2/TRBV6-3	NA	many	TRBJ1-5	TGTGCCAGCAGTTATCGGGGGGCGGGGAGCAATCAGCCCCAGCATTTT	CASSYRGAGSNQPQHF
TRBV20-1	NA	many	TRBJ2-6	TGCAGTGCTAGGCAGGGCTCTGGGGCCAACGTCCTGACTTTC	CSARQGSGANVLTF
TRBV29-1	NA	many	TRBJ2-7	TGCAGCGTTGGGGTGGTGACAGGGAGGTACGAGCAGTACTTC	CSVGVVTGRYEQYF
TRBV6-4	TRBD1	few	TRBJ1-2	TGTGCCAGCAACGACCCCGGGACAGGAGGAACTAATGGCTACACCTTC	CASNDPGTGGTNGYTF